This TCR beta chain was documented in a study of blood T cell repertoires in COVID-19. The sample holds one count of this clone. Produced via immunoSEQ multiplex PCR; TCRdb's table is partial and in-frame only. The table has a few hundred thousand clones, roughly 90% seen once. This CDR3 contains 12 residues. CDR1 is SNHLY and CDR2 is FYNNEI in the germline V gene. V lost 10 bases and J lost 7, with 17 bases in between. The J gene is TRBJ2-7, the V gene TRBV2; D perhaps matches TRBD1 (6 bases). The sequence derives from a woman aged 50 to 65 with acute or convalescent COVID-19. Sequenced sample: peripheral blood. The CDR3 sequence is CATADSFTEQYF. The DNA for the CDR3 is TGTGCCACCGCGGACAGCTTTACGGAGCAGTACTTC.